The present entry profiles one TCR beta chain with its context. Its antigen remains unknown. The data were taken from a study of blood T cells in healthy people across ages. The CDR3 extends over 15 amino acids. Germline V CDR1 and CDR2: SGDLS, YYNGEE. Trimming cost V 6 bases and J 2 bases; bases outside gene matches: 7. Per sample, a minimum of 6 million PBMCs were isolated. Primed by a sample-barcoded 5' primer and a J-beta primer mix, a second PCR proceeded for roughly 6 to 12 cycles. TCRdb re-analysed the 5' RACE reads in MiXCR, keeping a single row per CDR3 protein. In the table there are about 570,000 distinct CDR3 sequences, 27% of which are singletons. General study results and limits: PBMCs that were unsorted prevented a conclusive naive versus antigen-experienced comparison. The CMV status of each donor remained undetermined, and this could have confounded shifts in expanded clonotypes. Getting older went along with TCR beta diversity per million T cells dropping roughly linearly.

This clonotype originated in a woman in her 70s in good health. V usage is TRBV9 and J usage is TRBJ2-2, with 7 bases matching TRBD1. Sequencing was carried out using blood. CDR3 loop: CASNRDSRNTGELFF. The CDR3 nucleotides are TGTGCCAGCAACCGGGACAGCAGAAACACCGGGGAGCTGTTTTTT.